This T cell receptor beta chain was documented in a study of cytomegalovirus exposure and HLA in healthy donors. The study's findings and limits: An analysis that was carried out later associated approximately 15,000 TCR beta sequences with HLA alleles at 0.05 false discovery rate. Reportedly, a later analysis found an Asian-associated ancestry cluster had fewer N-insertions than the roughly 700-donor mean. In a later analysis, HLA-associated TCR beta chains were more clonally expanded than equally common others.

This PCR relied on a set of 60 Vbeta primers and 13 Jbeta primers. Only in-frame clones appear in the TCRdb table, and some are missing; sequencing was by immunoSEQ multiplex PCR. This table holds around 150,000 clones, over 70% found once. This CDR3 is 12 amino acids long. CDR1 SEHNR and CDR2 FQNEAQ come from the germline V gene (reference sequence). Donors had nominal health at sampling but likely had unrecorded immune exposures. With respect to this clone: Its antigen is still unknown. Its ends do not fully match the called genes, so a read error is possible.

The origin of this receptor is a man aged 25-40 years in good health and CMV-seronegative. Sequencing was carried out using PBMCs. The chain is built from TRBV7-9 and TRBJ1-1; TRBD1 aligns across 7 bases. The CDR3 spells CSSSFETGEAFF. The CDR3 DNA sequence: TGTTCCAGCAGCTTCGAGACAGGGGAAGCTTTCTTT.